This TCR beta chain was identified during a study of T cell changes during pregnancy in multiple sclerosis. The CDR3 has 12 amino acids. Germline V gives CDR1 SGHAT, CDR2 FQNNGV. The V end was cut by 2 bases, the J end by 5 bases, with 6 bases between. This clone came up a few times. Sequenced by immunoSEQ multiplex PCR; TCRdb stores in-frame clones only, minus some. The table includes 60,000 or so clones, around 90% detected once. This specimen consisted of peripheral blood, obtained in the second trimester of pregnancy. This TCR was recovered from a female donor in good health, enrolled as a control in a pregnancy study. The chain couples TRBV11-2 to TRBJ1-1; D uncertain. Here the CDR3 DNA reads TGTGCCAGCAGCTTATTTATGACTGAAGCTTTCTTT. It codes for CASSLFMTEAFF. The full variable domain, with the rest looked up from reference TRBV11-2 and TRBJ1-1, is EAGVAQSPRYKIIEKRQSVAFWCNPISGHATLYWYQQILGQGPKLLIQFQNNGVVDDSQLPKDRFSAERLKGVDSTLKIQPAKLEDSAVYLCASSLFMTEAFFGQGTRLTVV.